This TCR beta chain was identified in a study of cytomegalovirus exposure and HLA in healthy donors. Comments on this clone: Without the conserved terminal phenylalanine or tryptophan, this CDR3 likely stems from a read error.

Germline V CDR1 and CDR2: LNHNV, YYDKDF (reference sequence). The V and J ends lost 1 base and 6 bases, in that order; junction bases with no gene match: 15. This CDR3 is 19 amino acids long. Primers for the PCR totalled 60 Vbeta and 13 Jbeta. Generated by immunoSEQ multiplex PCR, the TCRdb table keeps only in-frame clones and is missing some. This listing includes about 200,000 clones. This sequence joins TRBV15 and TRBJ1-1; 12 bases line up with TRBD1. This TCR was sampled from a girl aged 2-10 years in good health and CMV-seropositive. The sequenced material came from PBMCs. CDR3 loop: CATSRGPTGQGAGLAEAFL. DNA for the CDR3: TGTGCCACCAGCAGAGGGCCGACGGGACAGGGGGCGGGTTTGGCTGAAGCTTTCCTT.